Listed here is a single TCR beta chain. Germline loops: CDR1 SQVTM, CDR2 ANQGSEA. The CDR3 length is 12 residues. The V and J ends lost 4 bases and 6 bases, in that order; junction bases with no gene match: 2. The data are from a study of regulatory T cells in long-lasting Graves disease. Study in general: More than 5 years of antithyroid drugs with positive TSH receptor antibodies defined persistent Graves' disease.

Regarding time point: persistent/refractory GD, antithyroid drugs over 5 years with positive TRAb. From RNA extracted from PBMCs, the TCR library was made. The patients were enrolled through endocrinology in Xi'an, China. Each patient gave approximately 8.8 milliliters of EDTA-anticoagulated peripheral blood. Investigators prepared the TCR beta libraries by applying iRepertoire HTBI primers and Arm-PCR of CDR3 regions. TCRdb called the multiplex PCR reads again in MiXCR, with one record for every CDR3 protein. The sample consists of 300,000 to 350,000 distinct CDR3 sequences, 15% to 20% of them appearing once.

The V call is TRBV29-1, the J call TRBJ2-2; TRBD2 matches 7 bases. The sequence was obtained from a female donor with Graves disease. Sample: peripheral blood mononuclear cells (PBMCs), taken when the disease was refractory, from a patient treated with antithyroid drugs. CDR3 sequence (DNA): TGCAGCGTTGTGGGGGGGGCCGGGGAGCTGTTTTTT. Translating gives CSVVGGAGELFF.